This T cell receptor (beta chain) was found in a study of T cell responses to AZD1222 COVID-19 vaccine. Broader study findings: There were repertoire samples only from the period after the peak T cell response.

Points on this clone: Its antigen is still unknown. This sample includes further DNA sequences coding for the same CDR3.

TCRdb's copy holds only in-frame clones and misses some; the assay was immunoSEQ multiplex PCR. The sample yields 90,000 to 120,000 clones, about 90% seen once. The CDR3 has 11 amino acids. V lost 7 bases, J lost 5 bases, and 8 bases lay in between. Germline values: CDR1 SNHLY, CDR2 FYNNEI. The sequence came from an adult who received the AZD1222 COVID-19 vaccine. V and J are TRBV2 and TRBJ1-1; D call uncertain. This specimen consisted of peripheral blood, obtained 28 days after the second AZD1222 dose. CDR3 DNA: TGTGCCAGCACGGGAGGGACTGAAGCTTTCTTT. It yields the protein CASTGGTEAFF.